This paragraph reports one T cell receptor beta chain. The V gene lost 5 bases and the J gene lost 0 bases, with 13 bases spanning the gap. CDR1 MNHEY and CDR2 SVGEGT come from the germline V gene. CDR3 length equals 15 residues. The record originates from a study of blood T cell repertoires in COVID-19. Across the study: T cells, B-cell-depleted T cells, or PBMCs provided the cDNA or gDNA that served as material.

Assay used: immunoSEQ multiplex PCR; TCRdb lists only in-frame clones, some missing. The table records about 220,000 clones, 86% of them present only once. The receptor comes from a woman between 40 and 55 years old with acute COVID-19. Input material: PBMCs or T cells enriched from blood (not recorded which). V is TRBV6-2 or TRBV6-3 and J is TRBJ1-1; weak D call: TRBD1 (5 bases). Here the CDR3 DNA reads TGTGCCAGCAGTAAAGAGACAGAATTGAACACTGAAGCTTTCTTT. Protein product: CASSKETELNTEAFF.